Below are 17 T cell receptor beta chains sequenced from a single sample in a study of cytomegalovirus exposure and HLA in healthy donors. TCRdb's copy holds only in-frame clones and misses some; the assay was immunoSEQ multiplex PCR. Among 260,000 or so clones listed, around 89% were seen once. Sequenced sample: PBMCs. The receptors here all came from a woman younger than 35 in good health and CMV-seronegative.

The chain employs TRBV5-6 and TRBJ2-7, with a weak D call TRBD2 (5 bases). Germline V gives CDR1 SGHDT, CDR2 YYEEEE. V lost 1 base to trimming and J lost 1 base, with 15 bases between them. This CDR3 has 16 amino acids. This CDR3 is CASSLNRFSGSYEQYF. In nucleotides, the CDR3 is TGTGCCAGCAGCTTGAATAGATTCTCGGGATCCTACGAGCAGTACTTC.

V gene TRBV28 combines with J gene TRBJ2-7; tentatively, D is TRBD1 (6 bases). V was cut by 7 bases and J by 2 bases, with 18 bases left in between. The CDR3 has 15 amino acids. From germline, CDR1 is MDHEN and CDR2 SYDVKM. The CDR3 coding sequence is TGTGCCAGCAACGGCCTCAGGGGAAGGGCCTACGAGCAGTACTTC. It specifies CASNGLRGRAYEQYF.

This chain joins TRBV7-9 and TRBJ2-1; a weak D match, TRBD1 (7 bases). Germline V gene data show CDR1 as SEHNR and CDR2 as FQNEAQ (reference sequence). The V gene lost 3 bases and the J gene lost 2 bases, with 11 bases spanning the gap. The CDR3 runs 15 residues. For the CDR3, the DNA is TGTGCCAGCAGCTTGGAGGGGGCCCCCTACAATGAGCAGTTCTTC. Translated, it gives CASSLEGAPYNEQFF.

The DNA for the CDR3 is TGTGCCATCAGGGCCGGACAGGGAAACTATGGCTACACCTTC. It encodes CAIRAGQGNYGYTF. This sequence joins TRBV10-3 and TRBJ1-2; the match to TRBD1 covers 8 bases. Losses at the gene ends were 6 bases for V and 2 bases for J; bases not matched to a gene: 5. The CDR3 consists of 14 residues. Germline CDR1 and CDR2: ENHRY and SYGVKD.

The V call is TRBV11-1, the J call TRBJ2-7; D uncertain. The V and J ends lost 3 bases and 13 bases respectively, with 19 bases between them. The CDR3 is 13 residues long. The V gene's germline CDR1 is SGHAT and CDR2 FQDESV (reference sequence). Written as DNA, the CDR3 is TGTGCCAGCAGCTTCGCAGAGAGGTCTCGATGTTACTTC. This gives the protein CASSFAERSRCYF. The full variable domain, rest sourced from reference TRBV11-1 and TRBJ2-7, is EAEVAQSPRYKITEKSQAVAFWCDPISGHATLYWYRQILGQGPELLVQFQDESVVDDSQLPKDRFSAERLKGVDSTLKIQPAELGDSAMYLCASSFAERSRCYFGPGTRLTVT.

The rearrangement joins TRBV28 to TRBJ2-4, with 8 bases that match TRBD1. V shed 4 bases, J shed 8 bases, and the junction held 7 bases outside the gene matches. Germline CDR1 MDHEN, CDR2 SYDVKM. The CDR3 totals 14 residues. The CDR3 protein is CASSYAGTGDIQYF. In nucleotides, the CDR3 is TGTGCCAGCAGTTACGCCGGGACAGGCGACATTCAGTACTTC.

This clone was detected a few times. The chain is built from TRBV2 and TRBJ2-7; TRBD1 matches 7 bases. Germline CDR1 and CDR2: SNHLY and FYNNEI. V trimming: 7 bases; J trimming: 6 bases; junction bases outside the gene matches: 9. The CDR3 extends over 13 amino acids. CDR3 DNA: TGTGCCAGCAAGGGGCAGGACAGGATCGAGCAGTACTTC. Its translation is CASKGQDRIEQYF.

DNA for the CDR3: TGTGCCAGCAGCCCATCGACAGGGATCCCCCAAGAGACCCAGTACTTC. This sequence encodes CASSPSTGIPQETQYF. This chain connects TRBV9 to TRBJ2-5; 7 bases align to TRBD1. From germline, CDR1 is SGDLS and CDR2 YYNGEE. The trim removed 4 bases at V and 1 base at J, leaving 10 bases unmatched. This CDR3 is 16 amino acids long. The full variable domain, its missing parts supplied by reference TRBV9 and TRBJ2-5, is DSGVTQTPKHLITATGQRVTLRCSPRSGDLSVYWYQQSLDQGLQFLIQYYNGEERAKGNILERFSAQQFPDLHSELNLSSLELGDSALYFCASSPSTGIPQETQYFGPGTRLLVL.

The DNA for the CDR3 is TGTGCCAGCAGTTACGAGGGCAATGAGCAGTTCTTC. This sequence encodes CASSYEGNEQFF. V and J are TRBV6-5 and TRBJ2-1, with D possibly matching TRBD2 (5 bases). CDR3 length: 12 residues. Trimming took off 2 bases at V and 6 bases at J, with 5 bases between the two ends. Germline CDR1 reads MNHEY; CDR2 reads SVGAGI.

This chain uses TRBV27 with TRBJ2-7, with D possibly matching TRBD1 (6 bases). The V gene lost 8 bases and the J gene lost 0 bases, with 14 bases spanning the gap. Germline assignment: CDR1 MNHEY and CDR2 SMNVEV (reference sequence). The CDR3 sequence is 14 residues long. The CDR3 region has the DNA TGTGCCAGCCGTTCTGGGACAATCTCCTACGAGCAGTACTTC. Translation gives CASRSGTISYEQYF.

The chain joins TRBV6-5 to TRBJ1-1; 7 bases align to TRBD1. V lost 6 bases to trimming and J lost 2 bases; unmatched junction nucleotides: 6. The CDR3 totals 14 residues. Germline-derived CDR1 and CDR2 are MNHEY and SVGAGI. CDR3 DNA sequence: TGTGCCAGCAGAAGGACAGGAAAAAACACTGAAGCTTTCTTT. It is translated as CASRRTGKNTEAFF.

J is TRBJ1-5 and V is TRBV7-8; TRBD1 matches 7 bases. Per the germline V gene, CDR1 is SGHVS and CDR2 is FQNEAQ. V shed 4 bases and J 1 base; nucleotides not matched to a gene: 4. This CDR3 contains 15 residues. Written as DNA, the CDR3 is TGTGCCAGCAGCTCGACAGGGATGAGCAATCAGCCCCAGCATTTT. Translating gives CASSSTGMSNQPQHF.

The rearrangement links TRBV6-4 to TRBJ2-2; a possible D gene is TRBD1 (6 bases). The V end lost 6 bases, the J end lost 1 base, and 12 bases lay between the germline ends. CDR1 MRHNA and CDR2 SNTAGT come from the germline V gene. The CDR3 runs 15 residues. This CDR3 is CASRAGTKNTGELFF. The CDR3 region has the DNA TGTGCCAGCAGGGCCGGGACAAAGAACACCGGGGAGCTGTTTTTT.

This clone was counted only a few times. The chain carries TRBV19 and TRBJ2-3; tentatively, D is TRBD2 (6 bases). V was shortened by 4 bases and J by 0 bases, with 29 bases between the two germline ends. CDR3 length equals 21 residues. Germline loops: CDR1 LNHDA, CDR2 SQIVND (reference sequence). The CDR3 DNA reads TGTGCCAGTAGTAACTGGCAGGGACTCTTCAGGACGGGTGTTAGCACAGATACGCAGTATTTT. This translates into CASSNWQGLFRTGVSTDTQYF. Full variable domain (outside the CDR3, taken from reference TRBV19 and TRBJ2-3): DGGITQSPKYLFRKEGQNVTLSCEQNLNHDAMYWYRQDPGQGLRLIYYSQIVNDFQKGDIAEGYSVSREKKESFPLTVTSAQKNPTAFYLCASSNWQGLFRTGVSTDTQYFGPGTRLTVL.

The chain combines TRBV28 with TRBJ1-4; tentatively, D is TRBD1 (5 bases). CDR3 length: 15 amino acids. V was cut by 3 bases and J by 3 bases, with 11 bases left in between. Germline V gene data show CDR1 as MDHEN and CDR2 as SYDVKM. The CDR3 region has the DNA TGTGCCAGCAGTTTGGTAGGGACTGCTAATGAAAAACTGTTTTTT. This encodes CASSLVGTANEKLFF.

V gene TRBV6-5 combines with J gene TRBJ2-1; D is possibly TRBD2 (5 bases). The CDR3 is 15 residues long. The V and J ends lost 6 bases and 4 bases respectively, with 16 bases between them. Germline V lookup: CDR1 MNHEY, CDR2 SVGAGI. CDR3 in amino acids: CASRALAATYNEQFF. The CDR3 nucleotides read TGTGCCAGCAGAGCTCTAGCAGCCACATACAATGAGCAGTTCTTC.

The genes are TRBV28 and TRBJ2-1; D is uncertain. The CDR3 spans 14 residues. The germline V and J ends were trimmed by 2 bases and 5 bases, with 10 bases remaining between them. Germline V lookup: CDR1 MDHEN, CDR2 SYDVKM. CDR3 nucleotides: TGTGCCAGCAGTTTACGCCTCTCTAACAATGAGCAGTTCTTC. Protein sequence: CASSLRLSNNEQFF.